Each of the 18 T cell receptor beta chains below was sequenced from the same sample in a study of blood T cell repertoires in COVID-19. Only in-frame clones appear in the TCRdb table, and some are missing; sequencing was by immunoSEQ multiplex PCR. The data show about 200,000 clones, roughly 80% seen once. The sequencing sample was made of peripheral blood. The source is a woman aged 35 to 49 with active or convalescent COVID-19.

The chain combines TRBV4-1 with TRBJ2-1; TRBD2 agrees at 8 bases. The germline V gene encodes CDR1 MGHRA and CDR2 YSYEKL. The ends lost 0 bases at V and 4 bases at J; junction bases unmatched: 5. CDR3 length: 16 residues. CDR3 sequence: CASSQEVAGFYNEQFF. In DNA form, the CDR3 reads TGCGCCAGCAGCCAAGAGGTAGCGGGGTTTTACAATGAGCAGTTCTTC.

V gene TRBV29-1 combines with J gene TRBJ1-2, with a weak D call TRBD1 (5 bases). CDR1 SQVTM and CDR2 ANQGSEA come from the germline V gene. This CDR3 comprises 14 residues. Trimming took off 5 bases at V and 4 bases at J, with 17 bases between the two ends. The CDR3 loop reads CSVSREGLSYGYTF. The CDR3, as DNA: TGCAGCGTTTCCCGGGAGGGGCTCTCCTATGGCTACACCTTC.

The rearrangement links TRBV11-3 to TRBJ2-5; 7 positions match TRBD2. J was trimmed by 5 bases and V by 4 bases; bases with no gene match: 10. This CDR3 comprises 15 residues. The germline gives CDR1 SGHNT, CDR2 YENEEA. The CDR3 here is CASSSYTGGGETQYF. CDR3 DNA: TGTGCCAGCAGCTCATATACCGGGGGAGGGGAGACCCAGTACTTC.

CDR3 sequence reads: CASSPAAGQRNSGANVLTF. The CDR3 DNA follows: TGTGCCAGCAGCCCAGCGGCGGGACAGAGAAACTCTGGGGCCAACGTCCTGACTTTC. This chain joins TRBV7-9 and TRBJ2-6, with D tentatively TRBD1 (7 bases). The CDR3 is made up of 19 amino acids. Germline lookup yields CDR1 SEHNR and CDR2 FQNEAQ (reference sequence). V was cut by 5 bases and J by 0 bases, with 20 bases left in between.

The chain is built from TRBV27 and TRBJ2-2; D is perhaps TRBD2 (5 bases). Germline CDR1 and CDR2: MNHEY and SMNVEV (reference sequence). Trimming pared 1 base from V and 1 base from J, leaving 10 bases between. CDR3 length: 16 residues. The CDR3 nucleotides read TGTGCCAGCAGTTTATACGGGGTTGGGAACACCGGGGAGCTGTTTTTT. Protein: CASSLYGVGNTGELFF.

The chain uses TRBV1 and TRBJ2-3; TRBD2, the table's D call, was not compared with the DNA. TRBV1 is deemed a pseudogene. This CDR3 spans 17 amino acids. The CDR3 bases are TGCACCAGCGGATATACTGGGACTAGCGGGAGAACAGATACGCAGTATTTT. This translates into CTSGYTGTSGRTDTQYF.

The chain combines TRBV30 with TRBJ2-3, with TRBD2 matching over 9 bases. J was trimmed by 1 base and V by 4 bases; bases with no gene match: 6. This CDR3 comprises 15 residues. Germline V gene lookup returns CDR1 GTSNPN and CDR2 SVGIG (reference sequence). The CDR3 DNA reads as TGTGCCTGGAACGCGGGGGGGTGGGGCACAGATACGCAGTATTTT. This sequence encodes CAWNAGGWGTDTQYF.

DNA for the CDR3: TGTGCCAGCAGTTATAATACAGGGGGCAGAGAGCAGTACTTC. Amino acid sequence: CASSYNTGGREQYF. The chain employs TRBV27 and TRBJ2-7; 9 nucleotides agree with TRBD1. Germline loops: CDR1 MNHEY, CDR2 SMNVEV (reference sequence). With V trimmed by 4 bases and J by 7 bases, 8 bases remained unmatched. The CDR3 has 14 residues.

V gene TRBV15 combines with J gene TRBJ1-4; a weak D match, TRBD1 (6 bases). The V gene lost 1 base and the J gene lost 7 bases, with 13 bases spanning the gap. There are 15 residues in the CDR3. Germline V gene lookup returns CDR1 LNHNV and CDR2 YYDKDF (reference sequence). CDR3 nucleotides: TGTGCCACCAGCAGAGGGGGGGGCTTTGGTGAAAAACTGTTTTTT. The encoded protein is CATSRGGGFGEKLFF.

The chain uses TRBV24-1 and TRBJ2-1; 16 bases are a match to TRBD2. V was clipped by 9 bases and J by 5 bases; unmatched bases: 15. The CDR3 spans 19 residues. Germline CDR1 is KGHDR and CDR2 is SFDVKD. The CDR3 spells CATDGTSGGATPRDNEQFF. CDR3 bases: TGTGCCACCGACGGGACTAGCGGGGGGGCGACGCCTCGAGACAATGAGCAGTTCTTC.

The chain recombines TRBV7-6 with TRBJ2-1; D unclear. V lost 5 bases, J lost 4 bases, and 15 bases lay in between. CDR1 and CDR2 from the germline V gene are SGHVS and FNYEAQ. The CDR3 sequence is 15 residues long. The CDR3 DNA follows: TGTGCCAGCAGCCCCCGATACGGAGAGTACAATGAGCAGTTCTTC. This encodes CASSPRYGEYNEQFF.

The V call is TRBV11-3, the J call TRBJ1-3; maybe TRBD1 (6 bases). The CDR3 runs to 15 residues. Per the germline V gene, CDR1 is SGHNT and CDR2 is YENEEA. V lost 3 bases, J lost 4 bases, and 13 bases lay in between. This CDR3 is CASSLGTGHGNTIYF. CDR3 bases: TGTGCCAGCAGCTTGGGAACAGGGCACGGAAACACCATATATTTT.

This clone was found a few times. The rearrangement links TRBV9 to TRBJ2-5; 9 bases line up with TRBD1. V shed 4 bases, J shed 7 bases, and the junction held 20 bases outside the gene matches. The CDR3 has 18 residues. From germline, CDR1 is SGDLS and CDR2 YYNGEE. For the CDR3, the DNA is TGTGCCAGCAGCTACGAACCGGGGACAGGGAGCCTCGGGGGGACCCAGTACTTC. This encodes CASSYEPGTGSLGGTQYF.

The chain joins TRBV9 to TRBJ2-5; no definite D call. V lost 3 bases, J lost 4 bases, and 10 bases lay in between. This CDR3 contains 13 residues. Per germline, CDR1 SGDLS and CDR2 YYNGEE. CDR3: CASSERHTETQYF. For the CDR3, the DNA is TGTGCCAGCAGCGAGAGGCATACAGAGACCCAGTACTTC.

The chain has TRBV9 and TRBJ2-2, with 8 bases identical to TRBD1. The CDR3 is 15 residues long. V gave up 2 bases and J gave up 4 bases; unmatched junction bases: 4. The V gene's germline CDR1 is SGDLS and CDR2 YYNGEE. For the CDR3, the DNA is TGTGCCAGCAGCGTGGGGACAGGAGGCACCGGGGAGCTGTTTTTT. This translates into CASSVGTGGTGELFF.

Written as DNA, the CDR3 is TGTGTTGGCGGTAATTCGAAAGAGACCCAGTACTTC. This sequence encodes CVGGNSKETQYF. The chain carries TRBV7-9 and TRBJ2-5; D unclear. The CDR3 consists of 12 residues. CDR1 and CDR2 from the germline V gene are SEHNR and FQNEAQ (reference sequence).

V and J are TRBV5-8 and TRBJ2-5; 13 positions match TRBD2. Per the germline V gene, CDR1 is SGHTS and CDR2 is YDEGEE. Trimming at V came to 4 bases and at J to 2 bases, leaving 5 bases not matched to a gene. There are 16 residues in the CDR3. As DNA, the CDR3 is TGTGCCAGCAGCCCCGGACTAGCGGGAGAGCAAGAGACCCAGTACTTC. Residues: CASSPGLAGEQETQYF. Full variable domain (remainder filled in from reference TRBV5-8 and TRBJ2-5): EAGVTQSPTHLIKTRGQQATLRCSPISGHTSVYWYQQALGLGLQFLLWYDEGEERNRGNFPPRFSGRQFPNYSSELNVNALELEDSALYLCASSPGLAGEQETQYFGPGTRLLVL.

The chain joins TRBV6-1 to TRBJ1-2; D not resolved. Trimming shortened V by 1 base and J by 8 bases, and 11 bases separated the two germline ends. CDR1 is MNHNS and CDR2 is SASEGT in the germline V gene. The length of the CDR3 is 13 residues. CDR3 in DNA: TGTGCCAGCAGTGAAGGGCTAGAATGGGGCTACACCTTC. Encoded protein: CASSEGLEWGYTF.